The clone carrying this T cell receptor beta chain was seen at least ten times. Its specificity is unknown. By quantitative 5'-RACE with molecular barcodes, the TCR beta libraries were made. TCRdb ran MiXCR on the 5' RACE reads and lists one entry per CDR3 protein. Of some 340,000 distinct CDR3 sequences listed, 14% to 15% are singletons. These data belong to a study of CD8 T cells in ankylosing spondylitis. In germline, CDR1 is SGHRS, CDR2 YFSETQ. V was trimmed by 2 bases and J by 1 base, leaving 16 bases between them. There are 16 residues in the CDR3. Points from the study as a whole: Among TCR beta sequences, a motif of about 8 highly homologous variants appeared characteristic of ankylosing spondylitis blood. Earlier authors reported some of these motif variants in reactive arthritis synovial fluid and blood.

This TCR was recovered from a male donor with ankylosing spondylitis or in good health (not recorded which). The rearrangement uses TRBV5-1 and TRBJ2-7; D might be TRBD2 (5 bases). Input material: blood, either unsorted or a sorted T cell fraction (not recorded which). As DNA, the CDR3 is TGCGCCAGCAGCTTTACTCCCGGGGTACGGTCCTACGAGCAGTACTTC. This codes for CASSFTPGVRSYEQYF.